The next 21 T cell receptor beta chains were all read from a single sample in a study of spatial heterogeneity in lung cancer. General study findings and limits: Expanded alpha and beta TCR counts within tumors tracked tumor mutation counts.

Antigens of these TCRs are unknown. Using its own MiXCR run on the 5' RACE reads, TCRdb lists one record per CDR3 protein. The table includes 1,300 to 1,500 distinct CDR3 sequences, about a fifth detected once. Time point indicated: sample taken at primary tumor resection. Sample: lung tumor tissue, taken at surgery. The receptor source for this set is a male donor with early-stage non-small cell lung cancer.

There are a few counts of this clonotype. This beta chain is a stray sequence in a library constructed for alpha chains; its clone size is not meaningful. The rearrangement joins TRBV6-5 to TRBJ2-1; TRBD2 agrees at 10 bases. This CDR3 region has 14 residues. After removal of 6 bases from V and 7 bases from J, the junction contained 6 bases not matched to a gene. The germline gives CDR1 MNHEY, CDR2 SVGAGI. CDR3 sequence: CASRAAGGGNEQFF. In nucleotides, the CDR3 is TGTGCCAGCAGAGCAGCGGGAGGGGGTAATGAGCAGTTCTTC.

Regarding this clonotype: Since the library was made to target alpha chains, this beta chain is a stray read and its abundance is not meaningful. The V and J genes are TRBV12-5 and TRBJ2-3; 9 bases align to TRBD1. V lost 2 bases and J lost 3; bases outside the gene matches: 6. The CDR3 is made up of 16 amino acids. In germline, CDR1 is LGHNT, CDR2 FRNRAP. The CDR3 sequence is CASGLFRTGETDTQYF. In DNA, the CDR3 is TGTGCTAGTGGTTTGTTCAGGACAGGGGAGACAGATACGCAGTATTTT.

This clonotype is medium-sized in the sample. Since the library was made to target alpha chains, this beta chain is a stray read and its abundance is not meaningful. The chain combines TRBV20-1 with TRBJ2-7; D possibly corresponds to TRBD2 (6 bases). Trimming removed 0 bases at V and 7 bases at J, with 19 bases between. Per the germline V gene, CDR1 is DFQATT and CDR2 is SNEGSKA (reference sequence). The CDR3 has 15 residues. The CDR3 nucleotides are TGCAGTGCTAGAGATCTATCGCGGGACTGGGAGGAGCAGTACTTC. Protein product: CSARDLSRDWEEQYF.

Details on this clonotype: This beta chain is a stray sequence in a library constructed for alpha chains; its clone size is not meaningful. The chain uses TRBV29-1 and TRBJ2-7; perhaps TRBD1 as D (5 bases). CDR3 size: 12 residues. V was clipped by 6 bases and J by 4 bases, with 13 bases between them. Germline-derived CDR1 and CDR2 are SQVTM and ANQGSEA. CDR3 in amino acids: CSVGHGSYEQYF. For the CDR3, the DNA is TGCAGCGTCGGACACGGATCATACGAGCAGTACTTC.

With respect to this clonotype: Because this beta chain is a stray read in a library intended to capture alpha chains, its abundance should not be given much weight. The genes are TRBV30 and TRBJ2-2; D remains unclear. The CDR3 spans 13 residues. Germline V gene lookup returns CDR1 GTSNPN and CDR2 SVGIG (reference sequence). Trimming cost V 8 bases and J 1 base, with 11 bases left between them. The CDR3 here is CAEDPKNTGELFF. The DNA of the CDR3 is TGTGCCGAGGATCCTAAGAACACCGGGGAGCTGTTTTTT.

This clonotype is medium-sized in the sample. This beta chain is a stray read from a library made for alpha chains; its abundance is not meaningful. This chain connects TRBV29-1 to TRBJ2-5; 8 bases are shared with TRBD2. Trimming took 3 bases from V and 6 from J; bases not matched to a gene: 3. The germline V gene has CDR1 SQVTM and CDR2 ANQGSEA. CDR3 length: 12 residues. The CDR3 spells CSVDAGGKTQYF. CDR3 sequence (DNA): TGCAGCGTTGACGCGGGGGGAAAGACCCAGTACTTC.

This clonotype was recorded a few times. Since the library was made to target alpha chains, this beta chain is a stray read and its abundance is not meaningful. The chain links TRBV20-1 to TRBJ2-3; 8 nucleotides line up with TRBD2. The germline gives CDR1 DFQATT, CDR2 SNEGSKA (reference sequence). This CDR3 has 14 residues. The CDR3 spells CSSKISGTADTQYF. CDR3 bases: TGCAGCTCTAAGATTAGCGGGACGGCAGATACGCAGTATTTT.

Concerning this clonotype itself: This beta chain appears as a stray read in a library generated for alpha chains; its size is not informative. CDR3 nucleotide sequence: TGTGCCAGTAGCTACAGGGGTAATGAGCAGTTCTTC. Its protein product is CASSYRGNEQFF. The genes are TRBV19 and TRBJ2-1, with 7 bases aligning to TRBD1. Trimming cost V 6 bases and J 7 bases; bases outside gene matches: 3. CDR1 is LNHDA, CDR2 SQIVND, per germline (reference sequence). The CDR3 sequence is 12 residues long.

To note about this clonotype: For a library built for alpha chains, this beta chain is a stray read; little rests on its size. CDR3 coding DNA: TGCAGTGCTTCCCGACCCCTTGGAGAGACCCAGTACTTC. This codes for CSASRPLGETQYF. The V gene is TRBV20-1, the J gene TRBJ2-5; D unresolved. From germline, CDR1 is DFQATT and CDR2 SNEGSKA (reference sequence). The CDR3 sequence is 13 residues long. The V gene lost 5 bases and the J gene lost 4 bases, with 14 bases spanning the gap.

In the case of this clonotype: Because the library targeted alpha chains, this beta chain is an off-target read whose size means little. The chain uses TRBV29-1 and TRBJ2-1; D remains unclear. CDR1 is SQVTM, CDR2 ANQGSEA, per germline. The length of the CDR3 is 12 residues. V lost 4 bases, J lost 3 bases, and 7 bases lay in between. CDR3 in DNA: TGCAGCGTTGGGGATGGCTACAATGAGCAGTTCTTC. Translating gives CSVGDGYNEQFF.

This clonotype was detected only a few times. Found in a library prepared for alpha chains, this beta chain is an off-target read, and its abundance has little meaning. This rearrangement joins TRBV5-4 to TRBJ2-7, with 10 positions matching TRBD2. With 4 bases clipped from V and 7 bases from J, the junction kept 11 bases outside the gene matches. The CDR3 totals 15 residues. The germline gives CDR1 SGHNT, CDR2 YYREEE (reference sequence). As DNA, the CDR3 is TGTGCCAGCAGCATAGGACTAGCGGAGGTAGGAGAGCAGTACTTC. It is translated as CASSIGLAEVGEQYF.

The table lists this clonotype with a few counts. The library was prepared for alpha chains; this beta chain is a stray read, so its frequency means little. The V and J genes are TRBV29-1 and TRBJ2-5; D is possibly TRBD1 (6 bases). Germline CDR1 and CDR2: SQVTM and ANQGSEA. Trimming pared 4 bases from V and 5 bases from J, leaving 11 bases between. This CDR3 has 12 amino acids. CDR3 loop: CSVAKGDETQYF. CDR3 in DNA: TGCAGCGTTGCCAAGGGGGACGAGACCCAGTACTTC.

The sample holds a few counts of this clonotype. The library was designed around alpha chains, so this beta chain is a stray read whose abundance carries little weight. The rearrangement links TRBV28 to TRBJ2-1; D may match TRBD1 or TRBD2 (5 bases each). Trimming took 6 bases from V and 7 from J, leaving 16 bases between them. The germline V gene encodes CDR1 MDHEN and CDR2 SYDVKM. CDR3 length equals 14 residues. CDR3 sequence (DNA): TGTGCCAGCAGGCCGGGACCGCCTTGGAATGAGCAGTTCTTC. Translating it yields CASRPGPPWNEQFF.

Comment on this clonotype: This beta chain is an off-target read within a library intended for alpha chains, so its frequency means little. V is TRBV6-2 or TRBV6-3 and J is TRBJ2-7; D call uncertain. Germline V gene lookup returns CDR1 MNHEY and CDR2 SVGEGT. Trimming removed 2 bases at V and 4 bases at J, with 18 bases between. This CDR3 has 16 residues. The CDR3: CASSYGFGPPYYEQYF. For the CDR3, the DNA is TGTGCCAGCAGTTACGGGTTCGGACCACCCTATTACGAGCAGTACTTC.

By share, this clonotype counts as large. The library was built for alpha chains, so this beta chain is an off-target read and its size means little. The V gene is TRBV7-8, the J gene TRBJ2-1; the D gene is possibly TRBD2 (5 bases). Per germline, CDR1 SGHVS and CDR2 FQNEAQ. The V end was cut by 8 bases, the J end by 5 bases, with 16 bases between. The CDR3 consists of 14 residues. DNA for the CDR3: TGTGCCAGCCGGCGTGCGGGTCAAAACAATGAGCAGTTCTTC. Translating gives CASRRAGQNNEQFF.

Remarks on this clonotype: This beta chain is a stray read from a library made for alpha chains; its abundance is not meaningful. This chain connects TRBV10-3 to TRBJ2-3; no reliable D call. Between the trimmed V and J ends, which lost 4 bases and 2 bases, there was a span of 10 bases. CDR3 length equals 14 residues. Germline V gives CDR1 ENHRY, CDR2 SYGVKD. CDR3 amino acids: CAISGSSPTDTQYF. Written as DNA, the CDR3 is TGTGCCATCAGTGGTTCGAGCCCCACAGATACGCAGTATTTT.

As concerns this clonotype: Because the library targeted alpha chains, this beta chain is an off-target read whose size means little. The V gene is TRBV29-1, the J gene TRBJ1-2; TRBD1 aligns across 9 bases. After removal of 8 bases from V and 4 bases from J, the junction contained 5 bases not matched to a gene. This CDR3 has 12 residues. Germline V gene sequence: CDR1 SQVTM, CDR2 ANQGSEA. For the CDR3, the DNA is TGCAGCATAGGACAGGGGACCTATGGCTACACCTTC. It translates to CSIGQGTYGYTF.

This clonotype qualifies as medium-sized. Because the library targeted alpha chains, this beta chain is an off-target read whose size means little. CDR3 bases: TGTGCCAGCAGTTTTCTAGGGGCCAACGTCCTGACTTTC. The encoded protein is CASSFLGANVLTF. The chain has TRBV12-3 or TRBV12-4 and TRBJ2-6, with D unresolved. This CDR3 has 13 amino acids. V lost 3 bases to trimming and J lost 4 bases, with 4 bases between them.

In the case of this clonotype: As an off-target read in a library built for alpha chains, this beta chain has a frequency of little significance. V gene TRBV6-5 combines with J gene TRBJ2-7; D might be TRBD1 (6 bases). The CDR3 is made up of 13 amino acids. Between the trimmed V and J ends, which lost 2 bases and 6 bases, there was a span of 11 bases. Germline V gene data show CDR1 as MNHEY and CDR2 as SVGAGI. The CDR3 here is CASSYQQGPEQYF. The CDR3 DNA follows: TGTGCCAGCAGTTACCAACAGGGACCCGAGCAGTACTTC.

Worth noting for this clonotype: A much larger clone lies one base from this, so it may be a read error. No conserved phenylalanine or tryptophan is present at the end of the CDR3, so a read error is the likely explanation. This beta chain is an off-target read within a library intended for alpha chains, so its frequency means little. V usage is TRBV7-2 and J usage is TRBJ1-6; 9 bases map to TRBD1. The trim removed 4 bases at V and 6 bases at J, leaving 4 bases unmatched. The V gene's germline CDR1 is SGHTA and CDR2 FQGNSA. The CDR3 extends over 15 amino acids. The CDR3 nucleotides read TGTGCCAGCAGCTCGCCGGGACAGGGTAATTCACCCCTCCACCTT. It yields the protein CASSSPGQGNSPLHL.

A word on this clonotype: This beta chain is a stray sequence in a library constructed for alpha chains; its clone size is not meaningful. The chain carries TRBV18 and TRBJ2-1; D is perhaps TRBD1 or TRBD2 (5 bases each). V lost 4 bases and J 6 bases, leaving 13 bases between the germline ends. Germline CDR1 KGHSH, CDR2 LQKENI. The CDR3 loop spans 14 amino acids. This CDR3 is CASSLGTASNEQFF. The DNA for the CDR3 is TGTGCCAGCTCACTAGGGACCGCGTCCAATGAGCAGTTCTTC.